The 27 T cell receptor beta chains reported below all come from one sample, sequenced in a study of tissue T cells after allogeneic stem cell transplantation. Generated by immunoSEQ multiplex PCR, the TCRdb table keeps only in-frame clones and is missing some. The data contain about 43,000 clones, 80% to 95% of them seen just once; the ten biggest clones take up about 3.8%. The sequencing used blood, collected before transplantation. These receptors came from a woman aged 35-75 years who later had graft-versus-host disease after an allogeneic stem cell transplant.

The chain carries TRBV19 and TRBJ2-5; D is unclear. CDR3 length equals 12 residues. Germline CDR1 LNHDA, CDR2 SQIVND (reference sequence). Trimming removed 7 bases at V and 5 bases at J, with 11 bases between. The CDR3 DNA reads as TGTGCCAGTAACAAGGGTTCGGAGACCCAGTACTTC. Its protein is CASNKGSETQYF.

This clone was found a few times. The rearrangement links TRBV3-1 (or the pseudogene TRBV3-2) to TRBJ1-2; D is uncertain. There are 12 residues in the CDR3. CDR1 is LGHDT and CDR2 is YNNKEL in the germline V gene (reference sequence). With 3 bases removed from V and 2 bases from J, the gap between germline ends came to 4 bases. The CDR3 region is CASSQGNYGYTF. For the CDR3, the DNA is TGTGCCAGCAGCCAGGGGAACTATGGCTACACCTTC.

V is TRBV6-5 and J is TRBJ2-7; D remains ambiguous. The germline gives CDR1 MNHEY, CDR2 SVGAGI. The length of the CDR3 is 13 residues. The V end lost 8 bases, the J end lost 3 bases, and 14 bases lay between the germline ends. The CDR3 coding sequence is TGTGCCAGCGGCCGGCAGGTTAACTACGAGCAGTACTTC. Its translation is CASGRQVNYEQYF.

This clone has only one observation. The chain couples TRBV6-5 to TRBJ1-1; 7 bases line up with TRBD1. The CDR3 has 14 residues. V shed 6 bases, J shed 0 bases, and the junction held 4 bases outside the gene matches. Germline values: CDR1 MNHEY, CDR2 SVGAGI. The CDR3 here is CASRIQGLNTEAFF. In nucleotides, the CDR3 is TGTGCCAGCAGAATACAGGGGCTGAACACTGAAGCTTTCTTT.

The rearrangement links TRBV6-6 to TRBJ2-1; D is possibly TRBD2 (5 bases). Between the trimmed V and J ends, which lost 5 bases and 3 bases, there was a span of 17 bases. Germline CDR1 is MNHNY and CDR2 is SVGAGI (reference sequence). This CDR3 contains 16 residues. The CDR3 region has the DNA TGTGCCAGCAGTACCAGCGGAGACCCTAGCTACAATGAGCAGTTCTTC. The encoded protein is CASSTSGDPSYNEQFF.

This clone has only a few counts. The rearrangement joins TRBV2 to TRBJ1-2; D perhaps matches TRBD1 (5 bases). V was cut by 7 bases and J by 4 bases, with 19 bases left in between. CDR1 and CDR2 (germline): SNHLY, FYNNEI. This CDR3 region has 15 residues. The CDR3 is CASKLASGLGYGYTF. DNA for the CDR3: TGTGCCAGCAAGCTCGCTTCAGGGTTGGGCTATGGCTACACCTTC.

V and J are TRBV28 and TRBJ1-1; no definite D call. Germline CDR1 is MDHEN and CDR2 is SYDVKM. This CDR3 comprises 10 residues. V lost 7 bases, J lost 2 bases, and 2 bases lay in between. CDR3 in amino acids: CASKNTEAFF. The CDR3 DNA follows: TGTGCCAGCAAAAACACTGAAGCTTTCTTT.

In nucleotides, the CDR3 is TGTGCCAGCAGTACACAATCTCCCCTAGCGGGACGCACAGATACGCAGTATTTT. Its protein product is CASSTQSPLAGRTDTQYF. The chain is built from TRBV28 and TRBJ2-3; TRBD2 agrees at 9 bases. The germline V gene has CDR1 MDHEN and CDR2 SYDVKM. The J segment lost 1 base and the V segment lost 5 bases, leaving 13 bases of the junction unmatched. The CDR3 loop spans 18 amino acids.

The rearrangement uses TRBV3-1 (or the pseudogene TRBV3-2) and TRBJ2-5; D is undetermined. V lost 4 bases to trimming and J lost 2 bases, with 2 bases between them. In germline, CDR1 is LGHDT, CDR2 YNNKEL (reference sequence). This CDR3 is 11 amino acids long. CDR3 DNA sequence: TGTGCCAGCAGCCTTCAAGAGACCCAGTACTTC. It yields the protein CASSLQETQYF.

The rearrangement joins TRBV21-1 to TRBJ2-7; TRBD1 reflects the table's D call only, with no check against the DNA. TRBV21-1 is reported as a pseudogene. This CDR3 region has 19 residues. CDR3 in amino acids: CASSKVLGTPRDESYEQYF. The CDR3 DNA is TGTGCCAGCAGCAAGGTCCTAGGGACACCAAGGGACGAATCCTACGAGCAGTACTTC.

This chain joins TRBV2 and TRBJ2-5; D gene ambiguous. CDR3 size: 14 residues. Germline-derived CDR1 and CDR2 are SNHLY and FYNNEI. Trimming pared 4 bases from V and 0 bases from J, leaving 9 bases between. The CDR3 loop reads CASSVDRYQETQYF. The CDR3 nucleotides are TGTGCCAGCAGTGTAGACCGATACCAAGAGACCCAGTACTTC.

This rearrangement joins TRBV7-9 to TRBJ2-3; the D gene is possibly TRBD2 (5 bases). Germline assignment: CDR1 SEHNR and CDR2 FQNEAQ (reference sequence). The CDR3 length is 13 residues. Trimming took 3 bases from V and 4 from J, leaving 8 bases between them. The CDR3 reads CASSFRDPDTQYF. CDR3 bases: TGTGCCAGCAGCTTCCGGGATCCAGATACGCAGTATTTT.

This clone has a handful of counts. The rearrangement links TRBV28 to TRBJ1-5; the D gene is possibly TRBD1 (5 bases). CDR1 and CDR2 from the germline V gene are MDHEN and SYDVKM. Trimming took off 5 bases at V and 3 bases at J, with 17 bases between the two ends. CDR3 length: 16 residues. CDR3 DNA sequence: TGTGCCAGCAGTCGCTCGGACACCAGGTCCAATCAGCCCCAGCATTTT. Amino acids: CASSRSDTRSNQPQHF.

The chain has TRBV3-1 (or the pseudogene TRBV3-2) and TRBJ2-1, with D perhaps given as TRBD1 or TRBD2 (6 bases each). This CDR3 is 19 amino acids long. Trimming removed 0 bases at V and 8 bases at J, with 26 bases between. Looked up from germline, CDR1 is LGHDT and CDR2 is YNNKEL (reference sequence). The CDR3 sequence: CASSQDQPGPGAWMYEQFF. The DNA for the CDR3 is TGTGCCAGCAGCCAAGATCAGCCTGGCCCGGGGGCCTGGATGTATGAGCAGTTCTTC.

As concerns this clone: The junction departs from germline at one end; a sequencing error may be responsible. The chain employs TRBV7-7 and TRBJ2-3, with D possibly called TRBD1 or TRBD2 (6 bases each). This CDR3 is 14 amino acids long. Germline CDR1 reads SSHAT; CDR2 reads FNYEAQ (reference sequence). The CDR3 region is CASSLLGGTDTQYF. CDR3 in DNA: TGTGCTAGCAGCTTATTAGGGGGGACAGATACGCAGTATTTT.

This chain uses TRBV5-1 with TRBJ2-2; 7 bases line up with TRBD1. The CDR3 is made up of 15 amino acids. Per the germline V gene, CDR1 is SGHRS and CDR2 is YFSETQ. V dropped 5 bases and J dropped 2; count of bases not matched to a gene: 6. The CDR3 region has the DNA TGCGCCAGCAGGCCAGGGACAGAAAACACCGGGGAGCTGTTTTTT. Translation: CASRPGTENTGELFF.

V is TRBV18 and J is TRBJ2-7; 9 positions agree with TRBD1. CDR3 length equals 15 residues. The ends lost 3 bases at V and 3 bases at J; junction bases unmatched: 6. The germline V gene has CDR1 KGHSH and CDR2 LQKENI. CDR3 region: CASSPPTGGNYEQYF. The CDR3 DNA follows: TGTGCCAGCTCACCGCCTACAGGGGGCAACTACGAGCAGTACTTC.

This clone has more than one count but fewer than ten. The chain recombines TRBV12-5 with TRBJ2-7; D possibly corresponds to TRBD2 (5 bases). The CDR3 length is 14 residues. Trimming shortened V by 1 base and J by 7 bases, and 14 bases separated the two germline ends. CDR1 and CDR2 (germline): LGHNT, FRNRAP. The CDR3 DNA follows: TGTGCTAGTGGTTTGGGACTCCTCCAGCGGGAGCAGTACTTC. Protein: CASGLGLLQREQYF.

The CDR3 DNA sequence: TGTGCCAGCAGACGGACAGGAAGTGGCAATCAGCCCCAGCATTTT. Protein product: CASRRTGSGNQPQHF. This sequence joins TRBV6-5 and TRBJ1-5, with TRBD1 matching 7 bases. Germline CDR1 is MNHEY and CDR2 is SVGAGI. The CDR3 spans 15 residues. Trimming removed 6 bases from V and 2 bases from J; junction bases left unmatched: 7.

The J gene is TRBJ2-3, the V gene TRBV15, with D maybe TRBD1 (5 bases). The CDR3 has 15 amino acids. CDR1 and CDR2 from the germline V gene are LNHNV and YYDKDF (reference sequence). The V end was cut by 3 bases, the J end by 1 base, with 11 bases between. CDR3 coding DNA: TGTGCCACCAGCAGTCGCAGGGAACGCACAGATACGCAGTATTTT. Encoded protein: CATSSRRERTDTQYF.

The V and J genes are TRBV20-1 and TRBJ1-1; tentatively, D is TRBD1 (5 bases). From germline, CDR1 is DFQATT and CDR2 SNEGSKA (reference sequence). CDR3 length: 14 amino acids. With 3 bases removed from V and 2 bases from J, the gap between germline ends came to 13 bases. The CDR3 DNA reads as TGCAGTGCTAGTATCGCAGGGATTAACACTGAAGCTTTCTTT. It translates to CSASIAGINTEAFF.

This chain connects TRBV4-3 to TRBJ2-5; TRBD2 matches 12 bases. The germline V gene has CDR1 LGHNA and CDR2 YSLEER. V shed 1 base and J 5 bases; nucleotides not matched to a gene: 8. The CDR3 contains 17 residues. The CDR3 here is CASSQGLAGALGETQYF. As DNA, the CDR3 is TGCGCCAGCAGCCAAGGACTAGCGGGAGCTTTAGGGGAGACCCAGTACTTC.

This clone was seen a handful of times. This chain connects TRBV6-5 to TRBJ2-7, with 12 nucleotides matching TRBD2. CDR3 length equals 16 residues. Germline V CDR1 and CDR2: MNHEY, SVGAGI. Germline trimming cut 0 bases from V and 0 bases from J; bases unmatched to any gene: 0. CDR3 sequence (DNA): TGTGCCAGCAGTTACTCGACTAGCGGGAGCTCCTACGAGCAGTACTTC. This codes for CASSYSTSGSSYEQYF.

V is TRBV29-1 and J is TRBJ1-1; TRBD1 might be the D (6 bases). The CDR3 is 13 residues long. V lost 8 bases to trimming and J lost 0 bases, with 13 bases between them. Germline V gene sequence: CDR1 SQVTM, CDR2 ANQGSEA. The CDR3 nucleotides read TGCAGCACCCGGGGGCTGTTGAACACTGAAGCTTTCTTT. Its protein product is CSTRGLLNTEAFF. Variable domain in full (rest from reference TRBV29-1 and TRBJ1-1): SAVISQKPSRDICQRGTSLTIQCQVDSQVTMMFWYRQQPGQSLTLIATANQGSEATYESGFVIDKFPISRPNLTFSTLTVSNMSPEDSSIYLCSTRGLLNTEAFFGQGTRLTVV.

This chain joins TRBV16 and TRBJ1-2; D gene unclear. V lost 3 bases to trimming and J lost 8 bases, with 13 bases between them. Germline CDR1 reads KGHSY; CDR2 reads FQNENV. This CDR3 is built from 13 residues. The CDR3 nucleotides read TGTGCCAGCAGCCAGGGAAGGGATCGGGGCTACACCTTC. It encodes CASSQGRDRGYTF.

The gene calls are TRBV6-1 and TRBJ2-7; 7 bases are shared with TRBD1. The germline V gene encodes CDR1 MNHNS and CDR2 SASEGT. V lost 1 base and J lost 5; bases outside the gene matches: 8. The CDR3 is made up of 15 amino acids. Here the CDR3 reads CASSEGYEGADEQYF. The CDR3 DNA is TGTGCCAGCAGTGAAGGGTATGAGGGGGCTGACGAGCAGTACTTC.

The CDR3 DNA reads TGTGCCAGCAGTTTATCCCGTACAGGTCTCTATGGCTACACCTTC. Translated: CASSLSRTGLYGYTF. V gene TRBV28 combines with J gene TRBJ1-2; tentatively, D is TRBD1 (5 bases). The germline gives CDR1 MDHEN, CDR2 SYDVKM. The V end lost 1 base, the J end lost 4 bases, and 13 bases lay between the germline ends. The CDR3 covers 15 residues.